A selection of T cell receptor beta chains follows, all from one sample in a study of blood T cell repertoires in COVID-19. Profiling relied on immunoSEQ multiplex PCR, and the TCRdb table lists in-frame clones only, not all of them. The repertoire includes about 120,000 clones, roughly 84% of them detected once, and 0.83% sits in the top ten. The material sequenced was peripheral blood. These receptors were obtained from a woman between 65 and 79 years old with acute or convalescent COVID-19. The CDR3 runs from the conserved cysteine through the conserved F or W.

V gene,CDR3 protein
TRBV7-9,CASSSGGVSGYTF
TRBV30,CAWSVTQETQYF
TRBV9,CASSPRRQGEQGELFF
TRBV2,CASSVRPGDPPGNQPQHF
TRBV9,CASSEGQDYGYTF
TRBV6-7,CASSFLPRGPGRYEQYF
TRBV5-4,CASSSARVAGDRGELFF
TRBV10-2,CASKGAGNPYEQYF
TRBV6-1,CASSEGQGRTEAFF
TRBV19,CASGDFDVGNTIYF
TRBV24-1,CATSAPGQGAVKTQYF
TRBV24-1,CATSDSGNLEQYF
TRBV4-1,CASSLGLAGSYEQYF
TRBV2,CASRVETEAFF
TRBV15,CATSRRDRVDNEQFF
TRBV2,CASKKGENSPLHF
TRBV19,CASSFGTGDYQPQHF
TRBV30,CAWTSGGYTGELFF
TRBV2,CASSEGQGIGNTIYF
TRBV5-4,CASRLDRGYLHF
TRBV6-5,CASSWGTGQETQYF
TRBV27,CASRRTYDTEAFF
TRBV6-5,CASTLTGLADTQYF
TRBV27,CASTTGAGGGYTF
TRBV29-1,CSVELAATDTQYF
TRBV24-1,CATSDLGLSSGRASGELFF
TRBV11-2,CASSLRGLVTGELFF
TRBV15,CATSIEGSTDTQYF
TRBV30,CAWSVGHRYEQYF
TRBV28,CASSLLTSGNTGELFF
TRBV7-7,CASSAGDSTNEKLFF
TRBV3-1/TRBV3-2,CASSQGRQGPTIHSEAFF
TRBV9,CASSVASGQGNYGYTF
TRBV19,CASSIRAQGTGELFF
TRBV11-2,CASSSEGWGYTF
TRBV19,CASSLAGGFQDTQYF
TRBV2,CASRTGISSGANVLTF
TRBV28,CASSLEGTGNYYGYTF
TRBV9,CASSVGEGADTQYF
TRBV9,CASSVGRVDEQFF
TRBV27,CASRGPLNTEAFF
TRBV18,CASSPPQGYNEQFF
TRBV19,CASSMSQANTGELFF
TRBV5-1,CASSLENRASPLHF
TRBV5-6,CASSLPGGSRETQYF
TRBV19,CASSPTGMDEKLFF
TRBV5-6,CASSYGGAGESRQFF
TRBV3-1/TRBV3-2,CASTLAGGPDEQYF
TRBV9,CASSAQGVAGRHNEQFF
TRBV3-1/TRBV3-2,CASSRRGGHEQFF
TRBV18,CASSPPGQVAEAFF
TRBV19,CASSISSGDAGNTIYF
TRBV7-9,CASSLAGAAISNQPQHF
TRBV5-1,CASSSGQGTGELFF